The 27 T cell receptor beta chains in this list originate from one sample, sequenced in a study of TIL therapy for anti-PD-1-resistant metastatic lung cancer. Time point: pre-treatment sample, taken before nivolumab and TIL therapy. Tumor tissue came from excised metastases, mostly pleural nodules or supraclavicular lymph nodes. This was the immunoSEQ v3 assay. Sequencing used immunoSEQ multiplex PCR; TCRdb keeps in-frame clones, though not all of them. This sample has more than 90,000 clones, with roughly 65% found just once. This specimen consisted of tumor tissue, obtained at baseline. These receptors originate from a person between 25 and 79 years old with non-small cell lung cancer.

This chain uses TRBV6-1 with TRBJ1-2; no clear D. The V end was cut by 1 base, the J end by 4 bases, with 4 bases between. Germline CDR1 and CDR2: MNHNS and SASEGT. This CDR3 comprises 12 residues. CDR3 residues: CASSEGFYGYTF. The CDR3 DNA sequence: TGTGCCAGCAGTGAAGGGTTCTATGGCTACACCTTC.

This sequence joins TRBV18 and TRBJ2-2; a weak D match, TRBD1 (6 bases). CDR1 and CDR2 from the germline V gene are KGHSH and LQKENI. The CDR3 has 14 residues. V was shortened by 3 bases and J by 7 bases, with 12 bases between the two germline ends. Here the CDR3 reads CASSPGQGIGELFF. CDR3 in DNA: TGTGCCAGCTCACCGGGGCAGGGGATCGGGGAGCTGTTTTTT.

The chain combines TRBV7-2 with TRBJ2-1; D is unresolved. V lost 4 bases, J lost 10 bases, and 8 bases lay in between. Germline loops: CDR1 SGHTA, CDR2 FQGNSA. This CDR3 spans 11 amino acids. This chain's CDR3 is CASSSPFEQFF. CDR3 nucleotides: TGTGCCAGCAGCTCCCCCTTCGAGCAGTTCTTC.

This chain joins TRBV18 and TRBJ2-7; D tentatively reads TRBD1 or TRBD2 (5 bases each). The CDR3 spans 15 residues. V was cut by 0 bases and J by 5 bases, with 14 bases left in between. Germline V gene sequence: CDR1 KGHSH, CDR2 LQKENI. The CDR3: CASSPPWGSGDEQYF. The DNA for the CDR3 is TGTGCCAGCTCACCACCGTGGGGGAGTGGTGACGAGCAGTACTTC.

This chain links TRBV19 with TRBJ2-5; the D is unclear. CDR3 length: 13 amino acids. Trimming took 6 bases from V and 5 from J, leaving 13 bases between them. The germline CDR1 and CDR2 sequences are LNHDA and SQIVND (reference sequence). The CDR3 nucleotides are TGTGCCAGTAGCACCCTAGGGCGTGAGACCCAGTACTTC. It specifies CASSTLGRETQYF.

The chain uses TRBV25-1 and TRBJ1-2, with D perhaps matching TRBD1 (6 bases). V was trimmed by 5 bases and J by 4 bases, leaving 8 bases between them. The germline V gene has CDR1 MGHDK and CDR2 SYGVNS. The CDR3 spans 12 residues. The CDR3 region has the DNA TGTGCCAGCAGTAAACAGGGCTATGGCTACACCTTC. This encodes CASSKQGYGYTF.

This chain joins TRBV27 and TRBJ2-7; maybe TRBD1 (5 bases). The V end lost 5 bases, the J end lost 0 bases, and 11 bases lay between the germline ends. Per germline, CDR1 MNHEY and CDR2 SMNVEV (reference sequence). This CDR3 comprises 14 residues. The CDR3 bases are TGTGCCAGCAGTGGATACAGGAACTCCTACGAGCAGTACTTC. Protein product: CASSGYRNSYEQYF.

This chain connects TRBV30 to TRBJ2-1; a weak D match, TRBD2 (6 bases). V was cut by 4 bases and J by 9 bases, with 19 bases left in between. Looked up from germline, CDR1 is GTSNPN and CDR2 is SVGIG (reference sequence). The CDR3 sequence is 14 residues long. The CDR3 is CAWNRLAPFVEQFF. CDR3 DNA sequence: TGTGCCTGGAATCGGCTAGCGCCCTTTGTTGAGCAGTTCTTC.

The rearrangement uses TRBV6-2 or TRBV6-3 and TRBJ2-1; unclear D gene. CDR3 length: 14 amino acids. Germline V lookup: CDR1 MNHEY, CDR2 SVGEGT. The V gene lost 0 bases and the J gene lost 4 bases, with 7 bases spanning the gap. The CDR3 region is CASSYSSVYNEQFF. CDR3 bases: TGTGCCAGCAGTTACTCGAGTGTATACAATGAGCAGTTCTTC.

This sequence joins TRBV5-4 and TRBJ2-3, with 7 nucleotides matching TRBD2. This CDR3 comprises 15 residues. The V gene end was trimmed by 0 bases and the J gene end by 4 bases; junction bases not matched to a gene: 5. Germline CDR1 reads SGHNT; CDR2 reads YYREEE (reference sequence). CDR3 nucleotides: TGTGCCAGCAGCTTGGATCCGGGGGGATCAGATACGCAGTATTTT. Its protein product is CASSLDPGGSDTQYF.

This clone was detected many times. The chain links TRBV3-1 (or the pseudogene TRBV3-2) to TRBJ2-7; no firm D call. The V gene lost 1 base and the J gene lost 2 bases, with 6 bases spanning the gap. Germline V gene data show CDR1 as LGHDT and CDR2 as YNNKEL (reference sequence). CDR3 size: 13 residues. The chain's CDR3 is CASSQGDTYEQYF. The CDR3 nucleotides read TGTGCCAGCAGCCAAGGCGACACCTACGAGCAGTACTTC.

In this sample, this clone turned up a few times. Here the CDR3 reads CASSQGLGQGNEKLFF. The CDR3, as DNA: TGTGCCAGCAGCCAAGGATTAGGACAGGGAAATGAAAAACTGTTTTTT. The J gene is TRBJ1-4, the V gene TRBV4-2; TRBD1 aligns across 8 bases. The CDR3 spans 16 residues. After removal of 1 base from V and 5 bases from J, the junction contained 6 bases not matched to a gene. Germline V CDR1 and CDR2: LGHNA, YNFKEQ.

This clone was recorded a few times. For the CDR3, the DNA is TGTGCCAGCAGCACCCGGTTCCTCCCTGACGGGGAGCTGTTTTTT. Translating gives CASSTRFLPDGELFF. The genes are TRBV5-8 and TRBJ2-2, with D unresolved. CDR3 length equals 15 residues. Deletions cut 4 bases from V and 7 bases from J, with 17 bases between. Per the germline V gene, CDR1 is SGHTS and CDR2 is YDEGEE.

The V and J genes are TRBV30 and TRBJ2-4; D might be TRBD1 or TRBD2, each matching 5 bases. V was clipped by 0 bases and J by 6 bases, with 18 bases between them. Germline V gives CDR1 GTSNPN, CDR2 SVGIG (reference sequence). This CDR3 comprises 16 residues. CDR3 bases: TGTGCCTGGAGTGTAGGGTTTGGGGGATCGAGAAACATTCAGTACTTC. Protein: CAWSVGFGGSRNIQYF.

The chain links TRBV6-5 to TRBJ2-2; D perhaps matches TRBD2 (7 bases). The germline V and J ends were trimmed by 7 bases and 5 bases, with 11 bases remaining between them. This CDR3 comprises 13 residues. Germline values: CDR1 MNHEY, CDR2 SVGAGI. CDR3 coding DNA: TGTGCCAGCAAAAAGGGGGGGACCGGGGAGCTGTTTTTT. As protein: CASKKGGTGELFF.

This clone was seen only a few times. The V gene is TRBV7-9, the J gene TRBJ2-5; D might be TRBD1 (6 bases). CDR3 length: 14 residues. Germline lookup yields CDR1 SEHNR and CDR2 FQNEAQ (reference sequence). The V gene lost 5 bases and the J gene lost 4 bases, with 14 bases spanning the gap. CDR3 coding DNA: TGTGCCAGCAGCCACCCGACAGGACGAGAGACCCAGTACTTC. Translation gives CASSHPTGRETQYF.

J is TRBJ2-1 and V is TRBV28, with D hard to call. Germline V gene sequence: CDR1 MDHEN, CDR2 SYDVKM. Trimming took 6 bases from V and 5 from J, leaving 14 bases between them. The CDR3 covers 14 residues. The CDR3 DNA reads as TGTGCCAGCAGGGACCGAAGACGGAACAATGAGCAGTTCTTC. Residues: CASRDRRRNNEQFF. The variable domain in full, completed from reference TRBV28 and TRBJ2-1, reads DVKVTQSSRYLVKRTGEKVFLECVQDMDHENMFWYRQDPGLGLRLIYFSYDVKMKEKGDIPEGYSVSREKKERFSLILESASTNQTSMYLCASRDRRRNNEQFFGPGTRLTVL.

V and J are TRBV12-3 or TRBV12-4 and TRBJ2-3; D uncertain. CDR3 length equals 13 residues. The V gene lost 6 bases and the J gene lost 1 base, with 8 bases spanning the gap. This chain's CDR3 is CASSRSGTDTQYF. Written as DNA, the CDR3 is TGTGCCAGCAGCCGGTCTGGCACAGATACGCAGTATTTT.

A few counts support this clone. This sequence joins TRBV28 and TRBJ1-1, with 7 bases fitting TRBD1. This CDR3 has 13 residues. CDR1 and CDR2 (germline): MDHEN, SYDVKM. The V gene end was trimmed by 5 bases and the J gene end by 6 bases; junction bases not matched to a gene: 6. CDR3 protein: CASSLRQGAEAFF. The CDR3 bases are TGTGCCAGCAGTCTAAGACAGGGCGCTGAAGCTTTCTTT.

The J gene is TRBJ1-1, the V gene TRBV7-8; D remains unclear. Germline assignment: CDR1 SGHVS and CDR2 FQNEAQ. The CDR3 runs to 14 residues. V dropped 1 base and J dropped 3 bases, with 9 bases sitting between them. The CDR3: CASSLGRMYTEAFF. The CDR3 DNA reads TGTGCCAGCAGCTTAGGCCGCATGTACACTGAAGCTTTCTTT.

The rearrangement uses TRBV18 and TRBJ2-3, with no clear D. The CDR3 has 14 amino acids. The V end was cut by 2 bases, the J end by 1 base, with 7 bases between. CDR1 is KGHSH, CDR2 LQKENI, per germline. CDR3 amino acids: CASSPNGGTDTQYF. In nucleotides, the CDR3 is TGTGCCAGCTCACCAAACGGCGGCACAGATACGCAGTATTTT.

V and J are TRBV5-6 and TRBJ1-6; a weak D match, TRBD1 (6 bases). Germline lookup yields CDR1 SGHDT and CDR2 YYEEEE. Trimming cost V 1 base and J 9 bases, with 11 bases left between them. The CDR3 sequence is 14 residues long. CDR3 protein: CASSLYRGGSPLHF. The CDR3 bases are TGTGCCAGCAGCTTGTATAGGGGGGGTTCACCCCTCCACTTT.

CDR3 amino acids: CASSSRAGATDTQYF. Here the CDR3 DNA reads TGCGCCAGCAGCTCCAGAGCGGGAGCCACAGATACGCAGTATTTT. This rearrangement joins TRBV5-1 to TRBJ2-3, with TRBD2 matching over 8 bases. The CDR3 runs 15 residues. Germline V CDR1 and CDR2: SGHRS, YFSETQ. After removal of 3 bases from V and 2 bases from J, the junction contained 5 bases not matched to a gene.

V is TRBV21-1 and J is TRBJ1-5. TRBV21-1 is a documented pseudogene. CDR3 length: 15 residues. The CDR3 sequence: CASSKRRDNNQPQHF. The CDR3 nucleotides read TGTGCCAGCAGCAAACGGAGGGACAACAATCAGCCCCAGCATTTT.

This clone was observed at least ten times. This sequence joins TRBV21-1 and TRBJ1-2; TRBD1, the table's D call, was not compared with the DNA. TRBV21-1 corresponds to a pseudogene. The CDR3 sequence is 16 residues long. The CDR3 nucleotides are TGTGCCAGCAGCAAGGTTCCTTGGACAGCCCTCTTGGGTTACACCTTC. It specifies CASSKVPWTALLGYTF.

The V call is TRBV5-1, the J call TRBJ2-7, with D possibly matching TRBD1 (6 bases). Germline values: CDR1 SGHRS, CDR2 YFSETQ. The CDR3 has 15 residues. The V end lost 4 bases, the J end lost 5 bases, and 19 bases lay between the germline ends. The CDR3 region is CASSQGGDGFHEQYF. The CDR3 nucleotides read TGCGCCAGCAGCCAAGGGGGAGACGGGTTCCACGAGCAGTACTTC.

The chain couples TRBV11-2 to TRBJ2-5, with unresolved D. V was cut by 3 bases and J by 1 base, with 9 bases left in between. The germline V gene encodes CDR1 SGHAT and CDR2 FQNNGV. This CDR3 region has 14 residues. As DNA, the CDR3 is TGTGCCAGCAGCTTGGGCCAGGCCCAAGAGACCCAGTACTTC. Its protein product is CASSLGQAQETQYF.